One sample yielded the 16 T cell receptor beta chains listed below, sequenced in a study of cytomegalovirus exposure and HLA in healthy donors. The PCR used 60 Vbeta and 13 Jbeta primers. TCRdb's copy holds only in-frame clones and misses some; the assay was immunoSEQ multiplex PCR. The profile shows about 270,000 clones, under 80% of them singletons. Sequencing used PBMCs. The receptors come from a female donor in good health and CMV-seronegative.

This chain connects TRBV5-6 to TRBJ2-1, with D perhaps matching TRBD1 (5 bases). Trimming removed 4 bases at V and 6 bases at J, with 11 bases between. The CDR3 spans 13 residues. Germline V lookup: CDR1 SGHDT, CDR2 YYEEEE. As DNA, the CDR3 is TGTGCCAGCAGCCGCAGGGTGGGCAATGAGCAGTTCTTC. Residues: CASSRRVGNEQFF.

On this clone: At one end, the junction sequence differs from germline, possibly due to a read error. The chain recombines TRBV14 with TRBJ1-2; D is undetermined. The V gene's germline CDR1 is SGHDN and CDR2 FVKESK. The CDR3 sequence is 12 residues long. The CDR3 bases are TGTGCCAGCAGCCAAGAGGAAAGGGAGGTGCCCTTC. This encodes CASSQEEREVPF. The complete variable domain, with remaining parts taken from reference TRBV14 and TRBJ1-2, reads EAGVTQFPSHSVIEKGQTVTLRCDPISGHDNLYWYRRVMGKEIKFLLHFVKESKQDESGMPNNRFLAERTGGTYSTLKVQPAELEDSGVYFCASSQEEREVPFGSGTRLTVV.

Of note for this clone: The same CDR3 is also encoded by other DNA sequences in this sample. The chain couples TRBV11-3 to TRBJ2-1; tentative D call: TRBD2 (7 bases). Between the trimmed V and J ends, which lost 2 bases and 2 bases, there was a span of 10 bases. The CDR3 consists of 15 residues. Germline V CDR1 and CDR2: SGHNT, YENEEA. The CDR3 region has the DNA TGTGCCAGCAGCTTAAGGGGGGGTCCCTACAATGAGCAGTTCTTC. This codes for CASSLRGGPYNEQFF.

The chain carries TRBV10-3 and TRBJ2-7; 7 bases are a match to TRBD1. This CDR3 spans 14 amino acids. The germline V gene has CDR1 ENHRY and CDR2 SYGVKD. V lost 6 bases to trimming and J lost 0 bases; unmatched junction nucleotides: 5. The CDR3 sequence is CAISPRDSSYEQYF. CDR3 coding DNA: TGTGCCATCAGCCCCCGGGACAGCTCCTACGAGCAGTACTTC.

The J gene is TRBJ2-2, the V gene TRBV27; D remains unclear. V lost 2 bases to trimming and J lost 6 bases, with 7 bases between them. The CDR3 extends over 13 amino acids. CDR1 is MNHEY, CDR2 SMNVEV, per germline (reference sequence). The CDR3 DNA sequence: TGTGCCAGCAGTTTAGTTCGGGCCGGGGAGCTGTTTTTT. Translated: CASSLVRAGELFF.

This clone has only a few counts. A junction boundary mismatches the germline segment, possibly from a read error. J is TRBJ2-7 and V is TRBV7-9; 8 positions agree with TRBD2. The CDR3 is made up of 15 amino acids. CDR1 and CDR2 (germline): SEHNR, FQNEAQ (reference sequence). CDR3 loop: CSSSLGEREPDEQYF. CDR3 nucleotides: TGTTCCAGCAGCTTAGGAGAGCGGGAGCCCGACGAGCAGTACTTC.

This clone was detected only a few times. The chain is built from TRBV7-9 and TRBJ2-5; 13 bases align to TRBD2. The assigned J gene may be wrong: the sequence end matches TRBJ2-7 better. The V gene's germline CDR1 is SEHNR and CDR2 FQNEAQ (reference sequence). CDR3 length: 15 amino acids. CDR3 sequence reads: CASSFGTSGDYEQYF. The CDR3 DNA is TGTGCCAGCAGCTTTGGGACTAGCGGGGACTACGAGCAGTACTTC.

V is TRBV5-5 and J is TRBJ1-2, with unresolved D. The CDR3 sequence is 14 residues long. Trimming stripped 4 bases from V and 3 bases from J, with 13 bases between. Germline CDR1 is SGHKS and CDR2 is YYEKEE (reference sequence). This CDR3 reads CASSHWEGDYGYTF. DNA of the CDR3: TGTGCCAGCAGCCATTGGGAGGGCGACTATGGCTACACCTTC.

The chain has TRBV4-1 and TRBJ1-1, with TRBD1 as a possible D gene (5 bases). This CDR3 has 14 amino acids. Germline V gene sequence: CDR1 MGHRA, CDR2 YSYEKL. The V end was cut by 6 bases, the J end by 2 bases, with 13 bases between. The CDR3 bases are TGCGCCAGCAGGAAGGGTGACAGAAACACTGAAGCTTTCTTT. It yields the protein CASRKGDRNTEAFF.

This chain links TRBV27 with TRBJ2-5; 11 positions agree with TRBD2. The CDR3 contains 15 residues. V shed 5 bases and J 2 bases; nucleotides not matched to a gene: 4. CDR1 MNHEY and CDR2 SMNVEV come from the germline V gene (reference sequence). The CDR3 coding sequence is TGTGCCAGCAGTCCGACTAGCGGGGAACAAGAGACCCAGTACTTC. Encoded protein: CASSPTSGEQETQYF.

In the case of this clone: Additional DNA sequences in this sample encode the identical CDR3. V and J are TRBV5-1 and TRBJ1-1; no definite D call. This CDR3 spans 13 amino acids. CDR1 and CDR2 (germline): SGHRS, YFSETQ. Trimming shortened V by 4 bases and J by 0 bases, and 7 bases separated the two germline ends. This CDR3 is CASSRDMNTEAFF. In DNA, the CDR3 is TGCGCCAGCAGCCGCGACATGAACACTGAAGCTTTCTTT.

The CDR3 sequence: CASSYSSGGNQPQHF. The CDR3 DNA follows: TGTGCCAGCAGTTATTCGTCAGGGGGCAATCAGCCCCAGCATTTT. The chain employs TRBV6-9 and TRBJ1-5, with D possibly TRBD1 on 6 matching bases. The CDR3 covers 15 residues. Trimming cost V 0 bases and J 2 bases, with 8 bases left between them. Germline loops: CDR1 MNHGY, CDR2 SVAAGI.

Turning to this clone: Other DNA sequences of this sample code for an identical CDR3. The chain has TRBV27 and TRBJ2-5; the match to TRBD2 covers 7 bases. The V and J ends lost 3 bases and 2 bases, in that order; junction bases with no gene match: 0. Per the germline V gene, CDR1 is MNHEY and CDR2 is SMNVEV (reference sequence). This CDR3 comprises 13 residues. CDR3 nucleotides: TGTGCCAGCAGTTTGCGGGGGCAAGAGACCCAGTACTTC. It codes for CASSLRGQETQYF.

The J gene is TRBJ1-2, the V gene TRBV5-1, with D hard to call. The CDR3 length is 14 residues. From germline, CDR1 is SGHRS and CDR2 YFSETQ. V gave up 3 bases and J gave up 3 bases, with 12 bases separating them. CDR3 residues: CASSSPGSDYGYTF. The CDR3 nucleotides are TGCGCCAGCAGCTCCCCGGGGTCTGACTATGGCTACACCTTC.

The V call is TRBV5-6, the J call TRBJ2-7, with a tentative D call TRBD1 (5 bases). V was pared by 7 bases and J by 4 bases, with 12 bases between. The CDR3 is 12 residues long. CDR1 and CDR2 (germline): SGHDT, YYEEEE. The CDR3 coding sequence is TGTGCCAGCGGCCGCAGGGAATACGAGCAGTACTTC. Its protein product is CASGRREYEQYF. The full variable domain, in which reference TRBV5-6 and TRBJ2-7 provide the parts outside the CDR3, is DAGVTQSPTHLIKTRGQQVTLRCSPKSGHDTVSWYQQALGQGPQFIFQYYEEEERQRGNFPDRFSGHQFPNYSSELNVNALLLGDSALYLCASGRREYEQYFGPGTRLTVT.

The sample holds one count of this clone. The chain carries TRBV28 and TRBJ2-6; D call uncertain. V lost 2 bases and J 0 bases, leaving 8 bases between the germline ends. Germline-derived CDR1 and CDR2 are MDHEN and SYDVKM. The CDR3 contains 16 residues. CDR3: CASSLTPGSGANVLTF. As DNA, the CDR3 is TGTGCCAGCAGTTTAACCCCAGGCTCTGGGGCCAACGTCCTGACTTTC. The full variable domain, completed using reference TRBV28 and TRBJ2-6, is DVKVTQSSRYLVKRTGEKVFLECVQDMDHENMFWYRQDPGLGLRLIYFSYDVKMKEKGDIPEGYSVSREKKERFSLILESASTNQTSMYLCASSLTPGSGANVLTFGAGSRLTVL.